The T cell receptor beta chain described here comes from a study of T cell repertoires in cytomegalovirus infection. Study-wide context: Recently identified HLA-C-restricted CMV epitopes were used, and well-studied HLA-B-restricted CMV epitopes were used as well. Public TCR beta signatures were indicative of both CMV infection and a matching HLA type.

TCRdb re-called the reads through MiXCR, storing one row per CDR3 protein. Counted here are some 310,000 distinct CDR3 sequences, 20% to 25% occurring once; the ten biggest clones make up about 14%. With respect to this clonotype: Its cognate antigen is unknown.

Broader study findings: The cumulative frequency of public TCR beta families identified carriers of CMV plus the relevant HLA. HLA-C-restricted, CMV-specific TCR beta clonotypes were dominant ex vivo.

CDR3 size: 14 residues. Losses at the gene ends were 6 bases for V and 1 base for J; bases not matched to a gene: 5. Germline V lookup: CDR1 DFQATT, CDR2 SNEGSKA (reference sequence). This sequence joins TRBV20-1 and TRBJ2-5; 10 nucleotides agree with TRBD2. This clonotype was sampled from a human donor in good health (CMV status not recorded). Some clones in this sample may be carry-over from other donors' samples. This material consisted of cultured PBMCs, taken from culture after CMV antigen stimulation. The CDR3 sequence: CSAKLAGSQETQYF. In nucleotides, the CDR3 is TGCAGTGCCAAACTAGCGGGATCCCAAGAGACCCAGTACTTC.